The following is a TCR beta chain sequence with its context. Its antigen is still unknown. Produced via immunoSEQ multiplex PCR; TCRdb's table is partial and in-frame only. This sample has more than 550,000 clones; just under 75% occur once, and the top ten carry less than 2%. The CDR3 covers 12 residues. CDR1 and CDR2 from the germline V gene are LNHDA and SQIVND (reference sequence). The V end lost 3 bases, the J end lost 3 bases, and 5 bases lay between the germline ends. These data are taken from a study of shared clonotypes between healthy human individuals. Study-level results: A handful of donors had approximately 4.6% of their naive CD4 clonotypes in common.

Sequenced input: memory CD4+ T cells sorted from blood. Subset meaning: CD45RA-negative fraction. The TCR originated in a woman in her thirties in good health. V usage is TRBV19 and J usage is TRBJ1-2, with D uncertain. The CDR3 protein is CASSMQYYGYTF. The DNA of the CDR3 is TGTGCCAGTAGTATGCAGTACTATGGCTACACCTTC.